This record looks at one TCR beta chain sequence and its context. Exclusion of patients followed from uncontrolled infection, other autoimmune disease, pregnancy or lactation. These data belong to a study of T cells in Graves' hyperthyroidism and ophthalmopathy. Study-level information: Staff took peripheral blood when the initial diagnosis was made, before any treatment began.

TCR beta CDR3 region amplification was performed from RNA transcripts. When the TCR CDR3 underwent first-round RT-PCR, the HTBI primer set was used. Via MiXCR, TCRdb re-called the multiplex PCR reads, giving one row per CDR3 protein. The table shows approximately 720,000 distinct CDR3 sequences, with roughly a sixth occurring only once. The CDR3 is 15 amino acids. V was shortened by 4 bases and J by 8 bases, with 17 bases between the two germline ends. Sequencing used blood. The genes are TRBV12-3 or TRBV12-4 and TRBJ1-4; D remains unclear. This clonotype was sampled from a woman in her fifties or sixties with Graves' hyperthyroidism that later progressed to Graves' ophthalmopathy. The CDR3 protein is CASSSNAGGYEKLFF. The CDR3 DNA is TGTGCCAGCAGTTCTAACGCAGGAGGTTACGAAAAACTGTTTTTT.